This T cell receptor (beta chain) derives from a study of response to subunit inactivated influenza vaccine. Each CDR3 protein is one row after TCRdb ran MiXCR on the RT-PCR reads. This sample has hundreds of thousands of distinct CDR3 sequences, with roughly 14% found just once. In this sample, this clonotype turned up a few times. Its specificity is not known. The CDR3 is 14 amino acids. V was pared by 4 bases and J by 7 bases, with 16 bases between. The germline V gene has CDR1 DFQATT and CDR2 SNEGSKA (reference sequence). Whole-study findings and limits: It was suggested by the authors that few new T cells are recruited by each seasonal influenza vaccination.

The sample in question was PBMCs from blood, obtained approximately 12 days after vaccination. This sequence was found in a man aged 50 or older who received an inactivated influenza vaccine. This sequence joins TRBV20-1 and TRBJ1-4; D unresolved. For the CDR3, the DNA is TGCAGTGCTACGAAAGCGATGTGGGGTGAAAAACTGTTTTTT. Encoded protein: CSATKAMWGEKLFF.